This T cell receptor (beta chain) was sequenced in a study of vaccination and CD4 T cells after COVID-19. Study as a whole: No peptide, an HIV-1 Nef pool, or a CEFX pool was what each control culture received.

The Oncomine TCR Beta short-read assay generated sequence data from the DNA of cultured CD4+ T cells. One entry per CDR3 protein results from TCRdb running MiXCR on the PCR reads. This sample has approximately 12,000 distinct CDR3 sequences, with about 61% found just once. A word on this clonotype: Its antigen remains unidentified.

Germline CDR1 DFQATT, CDR2 SNEGSKA (reference sequence). The CDR3 consists of 15 residues. V was pared by 1 base and J by 3 bases, with 15 bases between. Treatment specified: roughly 10-day PBMC culture with coronavirus spike peptide pools or control peptides (ViraFEST assay). This TCR came from a human donor who had recovered from COVID-19. The sequencing input was CD4+ T cells from blood, cultured in vitro. The rearrangement joins TRBV20-1 to TRBJ1-1; D uncertain. For the CDR3, the DNA is TGCAGTGCTAGAGTGTTCAACGGATGGGACACTGAAGCTTTCTTT. Amino acid sequence: CSARVFNGWDTEAFF.